These T cell receptor beta chains were read from a single sample in a study of technical replicates of blood from a few donors. The assay was immunoSEQ multiplex PCR, and TCRdb's table has in-frame clones only and misses some. This table holds around 85,000 clones, approximately 94% found once. The sequencing sample was made of T cells isolated from PBMCs. These receptors all come from a human donor in good health. Both conserved end residues are part of each CDR3. A D gene is named only where the DNA matches it firmly. Clone size is shown for a subset of rows, as once, few, many or a class of expanded clone.

V	J	size	D	CDR3	DNA
TRBV5-5	TRBJ1-5	.	.	CASSLRGYSNQPQHF	TGTGCCAGCAGCTTGCGGGGGTATAGCAATCAGCCCCAGCATTTT
TRBV25-1	TRBJ2-3	.	.	CASTLTTYTDTQYF	TGTGCCAGCACCCTGACAACATACACAGATACGCAGTATTTT
TRBV28	TRBJ1-5	.	TRBD1	CASSLTRGRGNQPQHF	TGTGCCAGCAGTTTGACTAGGGGGCGAGGCAATCAGCCCCAGCATTTT
TRBV18	TRBJ1-4	.	.	CASSQVFPTNEKLFF	TGTGCCAGCTCCCAGGTCTTTCCAACTAATGAAAAACTGTTTTTT
TRBV5-1	TRBJ2-5	.	TRBD1	CASRKGVTGGRETQYF	TGCGCCAGCAGAAAAGGGGTGACAGGGGGGAGAGAGACCCAGTACTTC
TRBV7-9	TRBJ2-3	.	.	CASSFGKDTQYF	TGTGCCAGCAGCTTCGGGAAAGATACGCAGTATTTT
TRBV6-5	TRBJ2-1	.	TRBD2	CASRDSGGGYNEQFF	TGTGCCAGCAGGGACAGCGGGGGGGGTTACAATGAGCAGTTCTTC
TRBV6-4	TRBJ2-7	.	.	CASRREKNF	TGTGCCAGCAGGAGAGAGAAAAACTTC
TRBV4-1	TRBJ1-1	.	.	CASSQGRGPTEAFF	TGCGCCAGCAGCCAAGGGCGGGGTCCGACTGAAGCTTTCTTT
TRBV6-1	TRBJ1-1	.	.	CASRARVATEAFF	TGTGCCAGCAGGGCCAGGGTGGCCACTGAAGCTTTCTTT
TRBV11-2	TRBJ2-1	.	.	CASSPGVAGYNEQFF	TGTGCCAGCAGCCCGGGAGTGGCGGGGTACAATGAGCAGTTCTTC
TRBV25-1	TRBJ2-7	.	.	CASSEYGETYEQYF	TGTGCCAGCAGTGAATATGGGGAGACCTACGAGCAGTACTTC
TRBV9	TRBJ1-1	.	.	CASSVGGDIMDTEAFF	TGTGCCAGCAGCGTAGGAGGGGACATCATGGACACTGAAGCTTTCTTT
TRBV6-4	TRBJ2-3	.	.	CASSVSQGDTQYF	TGTGCCAGCAGTGTTTCCCAGGGAGATACGCAGTATTTT
TRBV6-5	TRBJ1-4	.	TRBD1	CASSRQGLGEKLFF	TGTGCCAGCAGCCGACAGGGATTGGGTGAAAAACTGTTTTTT
TRBV5-4	TRBJ1-6	.	TRBD1	CASSLGRTGGNSPLHF	TGTGCCAGCAGCTTGGGTCGGACAGGGGGCAATTCACCCCTCCACTTT
TRBV19	TRBJ1-5	.	.	CASSWTADSNQPQHF	TGTGCCAGTAGTTGGACAGCAGATAGCAATCAGCCCCAGCATTTT
TRBV27	TRBJ2-3	.	TRBD1	CASNTGTGLVPMQYF	TGTGCCAGCAACACCGGGACAGGGTTGGTCCCGATGCAGTATTTT
TRBV4-1	TRBJ1-4	once	TRBD1	CASSHAGTGSEKLFF	TGCGCCAGCAGCCATGCCGGGACAGGGTCTGAAAAACTGTTTTTT
TRBV5-5	TRBJ2-3	.	TRBD2	CASRGLAGGSTDTQYF	TGTGCCAGCAGGGGATTGGCGGGGGGTAGCACAGATACGCAGTATTTT